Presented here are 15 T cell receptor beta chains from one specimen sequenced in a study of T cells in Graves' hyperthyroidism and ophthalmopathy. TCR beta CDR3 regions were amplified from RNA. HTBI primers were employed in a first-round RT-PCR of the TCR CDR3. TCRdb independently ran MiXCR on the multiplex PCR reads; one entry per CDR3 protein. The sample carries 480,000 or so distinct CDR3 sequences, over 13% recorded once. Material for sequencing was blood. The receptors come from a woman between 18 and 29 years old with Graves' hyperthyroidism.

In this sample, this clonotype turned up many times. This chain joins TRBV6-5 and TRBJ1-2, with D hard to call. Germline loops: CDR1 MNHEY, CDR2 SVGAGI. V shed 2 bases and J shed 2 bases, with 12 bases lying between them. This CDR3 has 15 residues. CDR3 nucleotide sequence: TGTGCCAGCAGTTACCGAGGGCAGACCAACTATGGCTACACCTTC. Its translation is CASSYRGQTNYGYTF.

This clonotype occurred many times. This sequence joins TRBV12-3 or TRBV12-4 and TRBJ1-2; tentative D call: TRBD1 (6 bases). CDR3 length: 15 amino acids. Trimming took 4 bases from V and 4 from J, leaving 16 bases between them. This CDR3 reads CASSYSGTRSYGYTF. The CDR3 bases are TGTGCCAGCAGTTATTCCGGGACAAGATCCTATGGCTACACCTTC.

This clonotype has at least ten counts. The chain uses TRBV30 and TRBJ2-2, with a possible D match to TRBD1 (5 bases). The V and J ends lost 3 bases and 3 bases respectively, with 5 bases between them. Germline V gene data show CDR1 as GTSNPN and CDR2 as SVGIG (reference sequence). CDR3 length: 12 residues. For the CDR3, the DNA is TGTGCCTGGAGAGGGGACACCGGGGAGCTGTTTTTT. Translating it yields CAWRGDTGELFF.

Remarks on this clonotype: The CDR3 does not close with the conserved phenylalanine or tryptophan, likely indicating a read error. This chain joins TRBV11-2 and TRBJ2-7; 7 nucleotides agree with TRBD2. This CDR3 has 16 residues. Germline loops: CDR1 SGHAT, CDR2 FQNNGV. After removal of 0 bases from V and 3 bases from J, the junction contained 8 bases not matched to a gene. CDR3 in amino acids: CASSLDGIAGLYEQYL. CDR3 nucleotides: TGTGCCAGCAGCTTAGATGGAATAGCGGGCCTCTACGAGCAGTACCTC.

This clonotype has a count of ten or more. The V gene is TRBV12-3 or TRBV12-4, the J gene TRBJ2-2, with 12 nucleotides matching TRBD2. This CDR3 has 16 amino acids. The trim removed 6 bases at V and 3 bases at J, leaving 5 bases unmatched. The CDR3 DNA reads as TGTGCCAGCAGAGGACTAGCGGGAATCGACACCGGGGAGCTGTTTTTT. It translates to CASRGLAGIDTGELFF.

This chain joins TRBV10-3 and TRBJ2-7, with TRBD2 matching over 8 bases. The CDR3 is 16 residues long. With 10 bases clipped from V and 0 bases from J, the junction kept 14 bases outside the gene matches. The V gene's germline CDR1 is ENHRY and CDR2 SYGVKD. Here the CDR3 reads CARSLAGSLRSYEQYV. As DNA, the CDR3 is TGTGCCAGGTCGTTAGCGGGATCCCTTCGCTCCTACGAGCAGTACGTC.

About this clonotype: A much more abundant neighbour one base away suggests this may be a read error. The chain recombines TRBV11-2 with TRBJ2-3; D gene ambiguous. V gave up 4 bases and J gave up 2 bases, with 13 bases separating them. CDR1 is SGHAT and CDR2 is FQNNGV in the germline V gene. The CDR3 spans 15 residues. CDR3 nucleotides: TGTGCCAGCAGCTCGCTACGGACCATCACAGATACGCAGTATTTT. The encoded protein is CASSSLRTITDTQYF.

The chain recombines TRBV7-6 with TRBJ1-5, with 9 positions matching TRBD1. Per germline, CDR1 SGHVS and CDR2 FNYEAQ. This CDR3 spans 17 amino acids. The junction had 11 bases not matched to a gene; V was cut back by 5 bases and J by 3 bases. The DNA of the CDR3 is TGTGCCAGCAGCCCAGGGACAGGGCCGATTTCCAATCAGCCCCAGCATTTT. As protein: CASSPGTGPISNQPQHF.

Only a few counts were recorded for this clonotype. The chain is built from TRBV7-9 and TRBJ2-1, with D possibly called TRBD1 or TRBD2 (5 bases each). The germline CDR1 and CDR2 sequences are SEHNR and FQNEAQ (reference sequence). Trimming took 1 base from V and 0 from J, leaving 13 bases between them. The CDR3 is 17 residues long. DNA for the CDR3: TGTGCCAGCAGCTTAGGGACCGGGGCCAGCTCCTACAATGAGCAGTTCTTC. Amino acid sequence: CASSLGTGASSYNEQFF.

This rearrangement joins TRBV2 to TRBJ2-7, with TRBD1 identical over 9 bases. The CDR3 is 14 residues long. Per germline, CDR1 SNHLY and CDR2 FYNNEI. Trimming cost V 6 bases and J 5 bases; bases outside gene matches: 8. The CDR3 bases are TGTGCCAGCAGACAGGGACAGGGCATAAACGAGCAGTACTTC. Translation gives CASRQGQGINEQYF.

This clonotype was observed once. The CDR3 here is CSLSRENQPQHF. The CDR3 DNA sequence: TGCAGTCTCTCCCGGGAGAATCAGCCCCAGCATTTT. The chain joins TRBV20-1 to TRBJ1-5; D is unclear. Germline-derived CDR1 and CDR2 are DFQATT and SNEGSKA (reference sequence). Trimming shortened V by 8 bases and J by 4 bases, and 12 bases separated the two germline ends. The CDR3 length is 12 residues.

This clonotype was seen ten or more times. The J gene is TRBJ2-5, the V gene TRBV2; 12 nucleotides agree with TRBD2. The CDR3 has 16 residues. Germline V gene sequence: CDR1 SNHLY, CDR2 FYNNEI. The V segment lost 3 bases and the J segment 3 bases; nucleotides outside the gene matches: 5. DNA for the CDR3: TGTGCCAGCAGTGACGTACTAGCGGGAGGAGAAGAGACCCAGTACTTC. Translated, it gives CASSDVLAGGEETQYF. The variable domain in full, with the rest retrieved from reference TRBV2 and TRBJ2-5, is EPEVTQTPSHQVTQMGQEVILRCVPISNHLYFYWYRQILGQKVEFLVSFYNNEISEKSEIFDDQFSVERPDGSNFTLKIRSTKLEDSAMYFCASSDVLAGGEETQYFGPGTRLLVL.

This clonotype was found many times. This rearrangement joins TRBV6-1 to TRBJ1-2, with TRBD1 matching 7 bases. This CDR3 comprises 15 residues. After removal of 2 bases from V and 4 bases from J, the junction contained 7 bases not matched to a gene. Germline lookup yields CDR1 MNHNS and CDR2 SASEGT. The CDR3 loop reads CASSENTGVIYGYTF. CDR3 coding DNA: TGTGCCAGCAGTGAAAACACAGGGGTTATCTATGGCTACACCTTC.

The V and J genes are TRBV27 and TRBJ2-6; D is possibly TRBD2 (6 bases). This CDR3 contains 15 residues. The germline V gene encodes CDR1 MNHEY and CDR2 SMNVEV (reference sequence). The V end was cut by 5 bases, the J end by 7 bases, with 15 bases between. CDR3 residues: CASSVWGVGANVLTF. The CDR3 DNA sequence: TGTGCCAGCAGTGTCTGGGGGGTTGGTGCCAACGTCCTGACTTTC.

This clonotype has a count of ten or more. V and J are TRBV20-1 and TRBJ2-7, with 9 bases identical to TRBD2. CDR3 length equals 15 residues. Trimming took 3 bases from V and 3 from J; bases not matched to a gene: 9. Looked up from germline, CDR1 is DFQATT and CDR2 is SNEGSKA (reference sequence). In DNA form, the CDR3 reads TGCAGTGCTAGTTTGCCAGCGGGAGGCCTCTACGAGCAGTACTTC. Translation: CSASLPAGGLYEQYF.